These 15 T cell receptor beta chains came from one sample sequenced in a study of vaccination effects on CD4 cells after COVID-19. TCRdb's table, derived via immunoSEQ multiplex PCR, lists solely in-frame clones and lacks some. The sample holds some 40,000 clones, around four fifths seen once. Antigen specificity for these receptors is unknown. Sequencing was preceded by expansion of antigen-specific CD4+ T cells with viral peptide pools in the ViraFEST assay. Subsequent to 10 days of culture, CD4+ T cells were isolated. Two doses of BNT162b2 or mRNA-1273 vaccine were administered to participants. Sequenced here: CD4+ T cells from PBMCs cultured with HCoV-NL63 spike peptides, sampled after COVID-19 vaccination. The receptors come from a human donor who received a COVID-19 vaccine. Some clones in this sample may be carry-over from other donors' samples.

The genes are TRBV4-1 and TRBJ2-3, with D tentatively TRBD2 (5 bases). The germline V gene has CDR1 MGHRA and CDR2 YSYEKL. V shed 1 base and J shed 2 bases, with 10 bases lying between them. This CDR3 region has 15 residues. In DNA form, the CDR3 reads TGCGCCAGCAGCCAAGTTAGGACTTTCACAGATACGCAGTATTTT. Translated, it gives CASSQVRTFTDTQYF.

CDR3 residues: CASSQGGAEAFF. The CDR3 DNA sequence: TGTGCCAGCAGCCAAGGGGGAGCTGAAGCTTTCTTT. The chain combines TRBV3-1 (or the pseudogene TRBV3-2) with TRBJ1-1; D call uncertain. This CDR3 has 12 residues. Germline V gene lookup returns CDR1 LGHDT and CDR2 YNNKEL (reference sequence). V gave up 1 base and J gave up 6 bases, with 6 bases separating them.

The chain uses TRBV7-9 and TRBJ1-3; 11 bases align to TRBD1. Germline CDR1 is SEHNR and CDR2 is FQNEAQ (reference sequence). The CDR3 totals 15 residues. J lost 3 bases, V lost 8 bases, and 6 bases had no gene match. CDR3 sequence: CASGQGTGGGNTIYF. As DNA, the CDR3 is TGTGCCAGCGGACAAGGGACAGGGGGTGGAAACACCATATATTTT.

V and J are TRBV19 and TRBJ2-3; D is ambiguous. Trimming left V 1 base short and J 4 bases short, with 18 bases between. CDR1 is LNHDA, CDR2 SQIVND, per germline (reference sequence). This CDR3 comprises 17 residues. CDR3 in amino acids: CASSIGRSPALPDTQYF. The CDR3 DNA sequence: TGTGCCAGTAGTATAGGACGGTCTCCTGCCCTCCCAGATACGCAGTATTTT.

The V gene is TRBV6-2 or TRBV6-3, the J gene TRBJ2-6; perhaps TRBD1 as D (5 bases). The CDR3 has 17 residues. Trimming cost V 0 bases and J 0 bases, with 9 bases left between them. CDR1 and CDR2 from the germline V gene are MNHEY and SVGEGT. Here the CDR3 reads CASSYSGLISGANVLTF. CDR3 sequence (DNA): TGTGCCAGCAGTTACTCGGGGCTGATCTCTGGGGCCAACGTCCTGACTTTC.

This clone was detected only once. V usage is TRBV29-1 and J usage is TRBJ1-2; TRBD1 might be the D (5 bases). This CDR3 region has 15 residues. CDR1 is SQVTM, CDR2 ANQGSEA, per germline. Trimming left V 2 bases short and J 7 bases short, with 20 bases between. Here the CDR3 reads CSVEPRLGETIGYTF. DNA for the CDR3: TGCAGCGTTGAACCCCGCTTGGGGGAGACTATTGGCTACACCTTC.

The V call is TRBV11-2, the J call TRBJ2-5; TRBD1 matches 12 bases. The CDR3 extends over 16 amino acids. V was pared by 0 bases and J by 5 bases, with 4 bases of the junction left unmatched. Germline V lookup: CDR1 SGHAT, CDR2 FQNNGV. CDR3 loop: CASSLEGQGAWETQYF. In DNA form, the CDR3 reads TGTGCCAGCAGCTTAGAGGGACAGGGGGCTTGGGAGACCCAGTACTTC. Based on the CDR3 plus reference TRBV11-2 and TRBJ2-5, the full variable domain is EAGVAQSPRYKIIEKRQSVAFWCNPISGHATLYWYQQILGQGPKLLIQFQNNGVVDDSQLPKDRFSAERLKGVDSTLKIQPAKLEDSAVYLCASSLEGQGAWETQYFGPGTRLLVL.

This chain joins TRBV10-1 and TRBJ1-1; D gene ambiguous. Germline assignment: CDR1 WNHNN and CDR2 SYGVQD (reference sequence). V lost 3 bases to trimming and J lost 0 bases, with 17 bases between them. The CDR3 runs to 17 residues. The CDR3 sequence: CASSDKRLGHLNTEAFF. CDR3 DNA sequence: TGCGCCAGCAGTGACAAAAGACTCGGGCATTTGAACACTGAAGCTTTCTTT.

The V and J genes are TRBV5-1 and TRBJ2-4; the match to TRBD1 covers 11 bases. CDR1 and CDR2 from the germline V gene are SGHRS and YFSETQ. Trimming took 4 bases from V and 5 from J; bases not matched to a gene: 5. This CDR3 comprises 15 residues. This CDR3 reads CASSRTGGAENIQYF. The DNA for the CDR3 is TGCGCCAGCAGCCGGACAGGGGGCGCGGAAAACATTCAGTACTTC.

The genes are TRBV24-1 and TRBJ2-5; either TRBD1 or TRBD2 may supply D (5 bases each). Germline CDR1 KGHDR, CDR2 SFDVKD. V was pared by 3 bases and J by 4 bases, with 14 bases between. The CDR3 is made up of 15 amino acids. For the CDR3, the DNA is TGTGCCACCAGTGATCCTAGGGGACCTCCAGAGACCCAGTACTTC. Translating gives CATSDPRGPPETQYF.

The chain carries TRBV20-1 and TRBJ1-3, with D unclear. The V and J ends lost 8 bases and 4 bases respectively, with 9 bases between them. The CDR3 length is 11 residues. Germline CDR1 DFQATT, CDR2 SNEGSKA (reference sequence). CDR3 bases: TGCAGTCCGAGCTCCGGAAACACCATATATTTT. Its protein is CSPSSGNTIYF.

The chain has TRBV2 and TRBJ1-5; possible D gene TRBD1, 5 bases. The CDR3 loop spans 14 amino acids. Trimming cost V 6 bases and J 4 bases, with 13 bases left between them. Germline V CDR1 and CDR2: SNHLY, FYNNEI. The CDR3 DNA reads as TGTGCCAGCAGGGGCAGGGTTAGTAATCAGCCCCAGCATTTT. This encodes CASRGRVSNQPQHF. The full variable domain, with the rest looked up from reference TRBV2 and TRBJ1-5, is EPEVTQTPSHQVTQMGQEVILRCVPISNHLYFYWYRQILGQKVEFLVSFYNNEISEKSEIFDDQFSVERPDGSNFTLKIRSTKLEDSAMYFCASRGRVSNQPQHFGDGTRLSIL.

This chain joins TRBV7-2 and TRBJ2-5, with 9 bases fitting TRBD1. V gave up 1 base and J gave up 6 bases; unmatched junction bases: 9. There are 16 residues in the CDR3. Germline CDR1 SGHTA, CDR2 FQGNSA. The CDR3 DNA reads as TGTGCCAGCAGCTTAGGAGGGACAGGGATTGGGAAGACCCAGTACTTC. Protein product: CASSLGGTGIGKTQYF.

This chain joins TRBV5-1 and TRBJ2-3; tentatively, D is TRBD1 (5 bases). CDR3 length: 16 residues. Germline loops: CDR1 SGHRS, CDR2 YFSETQ. Trimming took off 1 base at V and 3 bases at J, with 15 bases between the two ends. The DNA of the CDR3 is TGCGCCAGCAGCTTGAGGGCAGGGCAGGGAACAGATACGCAGTATTTT. Translation gives CASSLRAGQGTDTQYF.

The chain couples TRBV4-1 to TRBJ1-2; possible D gene TRBD1, 5 bases. The CDR3 sequence is 16 residues long. The V end lost 2 bases, the J end lost 4 bases, and 17 bases lay between the germline ends. The germline V gene encodes CDR1 MGHRA and CDR2 YSYEKL. DNA of the CDR3: TGCGCCAGCAGCCAAAACACCCATGGGGCGGGCTATGGCTACACCTTC. Its protein is CASSQNTHGAGYGYTF.